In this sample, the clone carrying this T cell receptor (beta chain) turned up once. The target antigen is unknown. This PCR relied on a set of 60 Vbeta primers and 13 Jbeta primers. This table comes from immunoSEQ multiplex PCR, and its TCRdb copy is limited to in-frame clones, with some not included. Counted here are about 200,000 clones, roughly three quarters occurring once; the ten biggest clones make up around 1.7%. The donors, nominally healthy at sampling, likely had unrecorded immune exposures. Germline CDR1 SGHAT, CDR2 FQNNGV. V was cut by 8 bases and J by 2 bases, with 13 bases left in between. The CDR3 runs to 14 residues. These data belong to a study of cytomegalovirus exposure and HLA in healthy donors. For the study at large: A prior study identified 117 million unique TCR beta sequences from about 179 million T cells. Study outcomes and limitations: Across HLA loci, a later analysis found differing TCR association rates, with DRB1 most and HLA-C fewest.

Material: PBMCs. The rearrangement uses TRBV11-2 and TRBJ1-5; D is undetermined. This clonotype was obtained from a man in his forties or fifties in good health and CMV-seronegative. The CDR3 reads CASSPGWGNQPQHF. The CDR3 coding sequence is TGTGCCAGCTCGCCGGGTTGGGGCAATCAGCCCCAGCATTTT. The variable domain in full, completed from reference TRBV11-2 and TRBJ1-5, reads EAGVAQSPRYKIIEKRQSVAFWCNPISGHATLYWYQQILGQGPKLLIQFQNNGVVDDSQLPKDRFSAERLKGVDSTLKIQPAKLEDSAVYLCASSPGWGNQPQHFGDGTRLSIL.